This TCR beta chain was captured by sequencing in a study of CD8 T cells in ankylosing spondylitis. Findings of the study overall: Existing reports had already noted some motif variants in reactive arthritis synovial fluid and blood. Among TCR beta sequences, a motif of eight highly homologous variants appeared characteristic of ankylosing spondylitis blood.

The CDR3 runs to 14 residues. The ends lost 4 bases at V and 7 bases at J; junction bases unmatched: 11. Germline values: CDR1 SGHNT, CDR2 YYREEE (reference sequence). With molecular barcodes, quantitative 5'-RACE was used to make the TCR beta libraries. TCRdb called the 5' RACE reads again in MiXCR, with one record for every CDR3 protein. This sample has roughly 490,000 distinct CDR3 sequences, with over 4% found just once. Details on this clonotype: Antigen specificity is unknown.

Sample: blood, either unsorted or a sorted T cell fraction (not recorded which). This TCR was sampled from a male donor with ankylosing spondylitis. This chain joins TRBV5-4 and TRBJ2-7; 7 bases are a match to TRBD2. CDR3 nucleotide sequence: TGTGCCAGCAGCCAGAGGACTAGTCAAAGGGAGCAGTACTTC. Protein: CASSQRTSQREQYF.